What follows is one T cell receptor (beta chain) and its context. It has no known antigen specificity. Per-base quality was not reported, and no clone a single base away is much larger than it. The cohort comprised fewer than 750 healthy bone marrow donors. At the time of sampling, every cohort member was nominally healthy, though immune exposures that went unrecorded were likely present. The donor was CMV seropositive and belonged to the group of 270 or so seropositive cohort members. A peripheral blood sample was collected from each donor, and TCR beta sequencing was performed on peripheral blood mononuclear cells. The Qiagen DNeasy Blood Extraction Kit was used to extract genomic DNA from the blood cell samples. This entry comes from a study of cytomegalovirus exposure and HLA in healthy donors (dated by TCRdb to between 2016 and 2019). Describing the broader study: An earlier analysis of around 600 of the donors reported 250 to 300 Gb of sequence data and more than 90 million unique TCR beta sequences from about 179 million T cells. Rather than using new phenotypic data, the later analysis identified candidate immune exposures from TCR beta sequences and from how often those sequences occurred across donors. The study aimed to test whether cataloging public T cell receptors could reveal signatures of past pathogen exposure. In addition to the first cohort of approximately 650 subjects, a separate validation cohort of some 120 different subjects was used. To study patterns of TCR occurrence, a later analysis re-analyzed previously published TCR beta repertoires from just over 650 donors and added high-resolution HLA genotyping. Donor age, sex, ethnicity and CMV serostatus were compiled alongside the repertoire data. Among the roughly 400 genotyped donors, around 81% belonged to the genetic ancestry cluster associated with self-reported Caucasian donors. An early release covering 550 to 650 HLA-typed donors comprised about 300 gigabases of sequencing data and roughly 85 million unique TCR sequences. HLA typing covered class I and class II loci at four-digit resolution. Five DR-DQ haplotypes were handled as single units for association and clustering, since linkage in the cohort was strong. The study combined high-throughput TCR immunosequencing, statistical association of individual TCRs with disease status, and machine learning to predict cytomegalovirus infection status. Every repertoire in the discovery cohort had been generated on one and the same sequencing platform. A later genetic analysis took genome-wide SNP genotypes for about 60% of the roughly 670 donors and used that subset as a discovery cohort. An earlier analysis of around 580 of the donors used high-throughput TCR beta sequencing to judge whether each TCR beta V gene segment behaved as functional or pseudogenic. The number of typed donors differed by locus: roughly 620-630 for A, B, C, DRB1 and DQB1; some 500 for DQA1; 606 for DPA1; and some 430 for DPB1. On average, roughly 250,000 unique TCR beta nucleotide sequences were sequenced per donor among a few hundred genotyped donors of the cohort, with 15% to 20% of those sequences being non-productive. The T cell repertoires of under 750 subjects were profiled by immunosequencing and related to cytomegalovirus serostatus. What the study reported, not specific to this receptor: According to a later analysis, parvovirus B19, influenza, CMV and Epstein-Barr virus appeared linked to several top co-occurrence clusters. In an earlier analysis of around 500 of the donors, most TCR beta V segments appeared in productive rearrangements about 87% or about 30% of the time, broadly matching IMGT annotations. Some IMGT-functional V segments, including TRBV6-2 and TRBV6-3, could not be distinguished by the 87-base-pair reads and were therefore excluded. It was suggested by the authors that the approach could potentially be generalized to other disease states and immunological phenotypes. Immune exposure information for the cohort was limited to CMV serostatus. The presence/absence analyses assumed that sequencing depth was roughly uniform across donors, and that assumption may not be true. When HLA alleles, especially DR and DQ, strongly co-occurred, attributing TCR associations to individual alleles was difficult. The earlier analysis of approximately 590 of the donors excluded 15 to 20 rarely observed V segments, including chromosome 9 orphons, because counts were too low. A total of fewer than 200 TCR beta chains were listed by the study as associated with cytomegalovirus. This cohort had only TCR beta chains sequenced, and the lack of alpha or paired-chain data limited which features could be detected. The sequencing pipeline was judged likely to have produced a cluster of highly shared sequence variants as a technical artifact. Across donors, most TCR sequences were observed very rarely, whereas some public TCRs were present in many individuals. According to a later analysis, TCR association rates differed among HLA loci, with DRB1 alleles showing the most associated TCRs and HLA-C alleles showing the fewest. Correlated functional status among segregating V segments might be attributable to linkage disequilibrium, but an unknown experimental factor could not be ruled out. The classifier was reported to diagnose cytomegalovirus status with high specificity and sensitivity in both the original and validation cohorts. HLA typing was unavailable for some donors at each locus, so association tests used only the typed subset. In vitro tests confirmed that a few of the cytomegalovirus-associated TCR beta chains recognize cytomegalovirus antigens. In a later genetic analysis, fewer N-insertions in productive TCRs were reported among donors in an Asian-associated ancestry cluster than the roughly 700-donor mean. In a later analysis, HLA-associated TCR beta chains showed more clonal expansion and lower generation probabilities than non-associated chains that were equally common. In a later genetic analysis, a missense DCLRE1C variant was associated with V-gene and J-gene trimming of TCR beta chains, and the association was replicated in an independent cohort. A further reported finding was that TCR beta sequences accurately predicted the HLA-A and HLA-B alleles for most subjects in the first cohort. Most CMV-associated TCR beta chains appeared to be HLA-restricted in a later analysis, and the HLA associations seemed to be driven largely by CMV exposure. At a false discovery rate of 0.05, a later analysis linked some 17,000 TCR beta sequences to specific HLA alleles.

The library was obtained by the immunoSEQ multiplex PCR assay. A mixture of 60 forward primers for TCR Vbeta segments and 13 reverse primers for TCR Jbeta segments was used in the multiplex PCR. A multiplex PCR assay on genomic DNA amplified the CDR3 region of rearranged TCR beta genes. Amplified TCR beta libraries were sequenced as 87-base-pair reads on the Illumina HiSeq System. The original methods were these. In a later analysis, tens of millions of unique TCR beta chains were counted across the roughly 700 repertoires, and about 9.9 million of these chains were shared by at least two donors. To remove PCR and sequencing errors, raw reads were error-corrected and collapsed into unique sequences using a nearest-neighbor algorithm that merged closely related sequences. V, D and J gene segments were assigned by aligning CDR3 sequences to IMGT reference sequences. For a sequence to be retained, at least a six-nucleotide match to both a V gene segment and a J gene segment was required. A rearrangement counted as productive if the CDR3 had no stop codons and remained in frame with V and J, and every other rearrangement counted as non-productive. CDR3 was defined according to IMGT convention as the region running from the second conserved V-encoded cysteine to the conserved J-encoded phenylalanine. In an earlier analysis of around 540 of the donors, sequences lacking an unambiguous match to a single V gene segment were excluded. In an earlier analysis of approximately 610 of the donors, V segments were called functional above 56.7% productive rearrangements and were called segregating when the between-donor standard deviation exceeded 5%. To diagnose cytomegalovirus status from the catalog of TCR beta chain sequences, a statistical classification framework was built. In a later analysis, TCR nucleotide sequences were compared against IMGT/GENE-DB human TR gene sequences so that V and J genes could be assigned. A later analysis assigned CDR3 sequences and most-parsimonious VDJ recombination scenarios with the TCRdist pipeline. A later analysis defined each TCR beta chain by its CDR3 amino acid sequence plus V-gene family, and excluded reads lacking a unique V-gene family. In a later analysis, nearly 600 highly shared, low-generation-probability nucleotide sequences were removed to address suspected cross-contamination and a sequencing artifact. A later analysis calculated a clonal expansion index for each public chain from normalized within-repertoire ranks of inferred template counts. In a later analysis, generation probabilities were computed using a VDJ recombination model fitted to out-of-frame rearrangements, and the results were checked against IGoR. In a later analysis, TCR-TCR, TCR-HLA and TCR-CMV co-occurrence was scored with hypergeometric tests, and a repertoire-size bias correction was applied to TCR pairs. False discovery rates were estimated in a later analysis by permuting HLA or CMV assignments 20 times. In a later analysis, co-occurring TCRs were grouped with DBSCAN, and TCRdist sequence similarity was added when clustering was performed within HLA-allele-positive subsets. Co-occurrence clustering excluded repertoires with fewer than 30,000 or more than 120,000 public chains, plus five with anomalous nucleotide sharing. TCRdb mirrors the immuneACCESS table, restricted to in-frame sequences. Some clones are absent from its copies; in checked studies, under half trace to an unresolved V gene, and the reason for the others is unknown. Clone size and the V and J calls come from that table; the DNA yielded D and trimming. The sample table contains around 190,000 clones; only one count was recorded for approximately 82% of them. The ten most abundant clones make up around 1.2% of the sample.

Per the germline V gene, SGHVS is the CDR1 and FNYEAQ is the CDR2. The trim is 4 bases for V and 2 bases for J, with a gap of 21 bases between the germline ends. The CDR3 measures 17 amino acids from cysteine to phenylalanine. Only the CDR3 region is kept as DNA, spanning 51 bases read in frame from base 1. The sequence is built from TRBV7-6 and TRBJ2-7; possibly the D gene is TRBD1, per 6 matching bases. Sequenced: PBMCs. The clonotype comes from a girl aged 2 to 9 in good health and CMV-seropositive. In nucleotides, the sequence is TGTGCCAGCAGCTCCCTCCCGAGAGGACAGAGTCCCTACGAGCAGTACTTC. The resulting protein is CASSSLPRGQSPYEQYF.